The source of this T cell receptor (beta chain) is a study of OX40 agonist ivuxolimab in advanced cancers. About the study: Mean age about 60 years, range about 23 to 79; nearly 85% male. Findings and caveats of the study: Some nonresponders likewise displayed low normalized T-cell clonal expansion.

With respect to this clone: Its specificity is unknown.

Only in-frame clones appear in the TCRdb table, and some are missing; sequencing was by immunoSEQ multiplex PCR. Of over 60,000 clones in the sample, approximately 90% were seen once. Patients were excluded for autoimmune disease history or systemic immunosuppression. Germline V gives CDR1 MDHEN, CDR2 SYDVKM. The CDR3 is 13 residues long. J gave up 8 bases and V 3 bases, and 5 bases lay outside the gene matches. This TCR derives from an adult with an advanced solid tumor such as melanoma, head and neck, liver or kidney cancer. This sequence joins TRBV28 and TRBJ1-1, with 8 bases lining up with TRBD1. The sample consisted of CD4+ or CD8+ T cells sorted from blood, taken in a trial of the OX40 agonist ivuxolimab. The CDR3 sequence: CASSLGRQGEAFF. The DNA of the CDR3 is TGTGCCAGCAGTTTGGGGAGACAGGGGGAAGCTTTCTTT.